This section outlines one TCR beta chain sequence together with its context. The antigen is not known. The data were taken from a study of cytomegalovirus exposure and HLA in healthy donors. Findings and caveats of the study: Later analysis identified several of the most significant clusters that appeared linked to common viral pathogens. HLA alleles were associated with 15,000 to 20,000 TCR beta sequences in a later analysis at 0.05 false discovery rate. The authors considered a cluster of highly shared sequence variants likely to be a sequencing artifact.

This CDR3 contains 15 residues. With V trimmed by 3 bases and J by 2 bases, 5 bases remained unmatched. The V gene's germline CDR1 is MNHEY and CDR2 SVGAGI. Amplification used 60 Vbeta primers and 13 Jbeta primers. Sequencing used immunoSEQ multiplex PCR; TCRdb keeps in-frame clones, though not all of them. The table lists tens of thousands of clones, about 75% of them singletons. The sequenced sample consisted of PBMCs. The TCR comes from a man in his forties or fifties in good health and CMV-seronegative. The chain employs TRBV6-5 and TRBJ2-3; 7 positions agree with TRBD2. The CDR3 here is CASSYDGGSTDTQYF. CDR3 nucleotide sequence: TGTGCCAGCAGTTATGACGGGGGGTCCACAGATACGCAGTATTTT.